This T cell receptor beta chain originates from a study of T cell clusters in autoimmune cytopenias (dated by TCRdb to 2018 to 2020). About the full investigation: The median TRB sequencing depth was 50,000 to 60,000 reads per sample, and the median number of distinct TRB clonotypes was about 2,500 per sample. Peripheral blood TRB and IGH repertoires were sequenced in autoimmune cytopenia patients at active disease and during treatment follow-up, alongside healthy, CLL and autoimmune hepatitis controls. The goal of the study was to find out whether patients with autoimmune cytopenia have a disease-specific immune repertoire signature that could be used as a blood-based biomarker.

Study-level results and caveats: The GLIPH analysis suggested a lack of physiological T cell clusters in primary autoimmune cytopenia patients, since roughly 49 clusters were exclusive to healthy donors whereas 17 were exclusive to patients. The T cell clusters were defined in silico only, and their functional role remained to be validated experimentally. TRB repertoire shifts, with less even repertoires in secondary cytopenia and CLL, mostly reflected lymphoma bias rather than autoimmunity. In the comparison of secondary cytopenia with CLL, the cluster-lack signature was not observed, apparently because the dominant lymphoma-associated repertoire masked the signature. Almost three-fold more exclusive TRB clusters were observed in healthy donors than in active autoimmune hepatitis patients, consistent with an autoimmunity-wide signature.

TRB rearrangements were amplified by multiplex PCR using a touch-down protocol with TRB-A and TRB-B primer pools mixed in one tube. Illumina adapters and sample indices were attached to the amplicons through two consecutive PCR reactions using Phusion HS II polymerase. The amplicons were purified from gel with the NucleoSpin Gel and PCR Clean-up kit, after which the amplicons were quantified by Qubit and checked for quality on an Agilent 2100 Bioanalyzer. Sequencing of the libraries was performed on an Illumina MiSeq with 600-cycle, single-indexed, paired-end runs. For the original study's pipeline: Alignment and assembly of TRB reads were performed with MiXCR version 2.1.12 and the default MiXCR reference library. A clone was defined by each unique CDR3 nucleotide sequence, and the analysis included only productive sequences supported by at least two reads. Repertoire diversity was assessed with alpha-parameterized diversity profiles (alpha 0 to 5), including the Shannon (alpha 1) and Simpson (alpha 2) indices, which were computed with an R script. The tcR package was used to compute combinatorial TRB VJ usage, and cohorts were compared on this usage by principal component analysis with ade4. GLIPH clustering of TCRbeta CDR3s was carried out on cohort pairs matched by age and read depth, and cluster frequencies were compared by Wilcoxon test. TCRdb reprocessed the reads, and each CDR3 protein sequence is entered once, without DNA. The V and J calls were determined by TCRdb, not by the authors. Per the sample table, the count is a few thousand distinct CDR3 sequences. Together, the top ten hold around a fifth of the sample.

Each sample's TRB amplification started from 200 to 300 ng of peripheral blood genomic DNA, which corresponds to tens of thousands of genome equivalents. A word on this clonotype: It lacks a known antigen.

From the cysteine through the phenylalanine, the CDR3 covers 15 amino acids. No DNA sequence is on record. The germline V gene supplies CDR1 LGHNA and CDR2 YNFKEQ. The chain couples TRBV4-2 to TRBJ1-4; TCRdb's D call of TRBD1 is untestable without DNA. The clonotype originates from a human donor with an autoimmune cytopenia or autoimmune hepatitis (not recorded which). Input material: peripheral blood. The CDR3 region: CASSQDGTDDEKLFF.